This passage covers 2 T cell receptor beta chains from one sample sequenced in a study of T cells expressing NK-cell markers. TCRdb reprocessed the 5' RACE reads and reports one entry per CDR3 protein, with no DNA. There are approximately 170,000 distinct CDR3 sequences in the sample, with roughly a fifth held by the top ten. Material for sequencing was blood T cells: a sorted CD56 or NKG2C T cell subset, CD4+ or CD8+ T cells, or bulk PBMC T cells (not recorded which). These TCRs come from a man aged 18-69 years in good health.

CDR3 sequence reads: CASSAQQGPNEKLFF. This chain connects TRBV7-2 to TRBJ1-4; TCRdb gives TRBD1 as the D gene, but with no DNA this cannot be confirmed. Germline CDR1 and CDR2: SGHTA and FQGNSA. The CDR3 length is 15 residues.

The chain joins TRBV7-9 to TRBJ1-2; TCRdb's D gene call, TRBD1, goes unchecked for lack of DNA. The V gene's germline CDR1 is SEHNR and CDR2 FQNEAQ (reference sequence). This CDR3 spans 15 amino acids. CDR3 in amino acids: CASRPDSLINYGYTF.